These 24 T cell receptor beta chains were all obtained from the same sample, sequenced in a study of T cells in Graves' hyperthyroidism and ophthalmopathy. Amplified regions were TCR beta CDR3 sequences from RNA transcripts. The HTBI set primed first-round TCR CDR3 RT-PCR. MiXCR, run by TCRdb on the multiplex PCR reads, gives a single entry per CDR3 protein. Here the sample spans 500,000 to 750,000 distinct CDR3 sequences, about 15% being singletons. Sequences were obtained from blood. The source is a woman aged 30 to 39 with Graves' hyperthyroidism.

The sample holds many counts of this clonotype. The chain uses TRBV28 and TRBJ2-5; D unresolved. Trimming took 3 bases from V and 5 from J, leaving 19 bases between them. CDR3 length: 16 residues. Per germline, CDR1 MDHEN and CDR2 SYDVKM. For the CDR3, the DNA is TGTGCCAGCAGTTTCCAGATGATCTCGTCGGAGGAGACCCAGTACTTC. Translation: CASSFQMISSEETQYF.

The chain carries TRBV6-2 or TRBV6-3 and TRBJ2-1, with 7 bases identical to TRBD2. Germline V gene lookup returns CDR1 MNHEY and CDR2 SVGEGT. Unmatched junction bases numbered 18, after V lost 1 base and J lost 6 bases. This CDR3 comprises 19 residues. The CDR3 loop is CASSYWRFAGAGASNEQFF. The CDR3 DNA follows: TGTGCCAGCAGTTACTGGCGCTTCGCGGGAGCGGGTGCTTCCAATGAGCAGTTCTTC.

DNA of the CDR3: TGTGCCAGCAGCTGGACGGGAGGGGACGAGCAGTTCTTC. Translated: CASSWTGGDEQFF. V and J are TRBV5-4 and TRBJ2-1; 8 bases are shared with TRBD2. V lost 3 bases, J lost 10 bases, and 6 bases stayed unmatched. The V gene's germline CDR1 is SGHNT and CDR2 YYREEE (reference sequence). The CDR3 has 13 residues.

This clonotype was found many times. V usage is TRBV27 and J usage is TRBJ2-7, with 7 bases identical to TRBD1. V was pared by 2 bases and J by 3 bases, with 4 bases of the junction left unmatched. There are 14 residues in the CDR3. Germline V gene data show CDR1 as MNHEY and CDR2 as SMNVEV (reference sequence). The CDR3 DNA reads TGTGCCAGCAGTTTACAGGACAGGAACTACGAGCAGTACTTC. Amino acid sequence: CASSLQDRNYEQYF.

This clonotype showed up just a few times. J is TRBJ2-1 and V is TRBV5-1, with TRBD2 identical over 15 bases. CDR3 length: 20 residues. The germline V gene has CDR1 SGHRS and CDR2 YFSETQ. V lost 2 bases and J lost 2; bases outside the gene matches: 11. DNA for the CDR3: TGCGCCAGCAGCTTCCCAGCGGGACTAGCGGGAGGATCGCCCTACAATGAGCAGTTCTTC. This sequence encodes CASSFPAGLAGGSPYNEQFF.

This clonotype was counted at least ten times. V usage is TRBV2 and J usage is TRBJ1-1, with 10 bases that match TRBD1. J gave up 0 bases and V 4 bases, and 2 bases lay outside the gene matches. Per the germline V gene, CDR1 is SNHLY and CDR2 is FYNNEI. The CDR3 contains 15 residues. The CDR3 loop is CASSGDRGLNTEAFF. As DNA, the CDR3 is TGTGCCAGCAGTGGGGACAGGGGCTTGAACACTGAAGCTTTCTTT.

This clonotype was detected many times. This chain uses TRBV12-3 or TRBV12-4 with TRBJ1-5; no clear D. The V and J ends lost 6 bases and 2 bases respectively, with 14 bases between them. This CDR3 region has 15 residues. CDR3 DNA sequence: TGTGCCAGCAGCCCCCGGGGAGCCCGCAATCAGCCCCAGCATTTT. Its translation: CASSPRGARNQPQHF.

Only a few counts were recorded for this clonotype. A read error may produce the germline difference seen at one junction end. The CDR3 DNA reads as TGCACCAGCAGCCCGGGACTCAACTCCTACAATGAGCAGTTCTTC. Translated, it gives CTSSPGLNSYNEQFF. This chain links TRBV5-1 with TRBJ2-1; D is perhaps TRBD2 (6 bases). Germline-derived CDR1 and CDR2 are SGHRS and YFSETQ. The CDR3 runs 15 residues.

This clonotype was seen many times. The chain carries TRBV14 and TRBJ1-6; 7 bases fit TRBD1. CDR1 and CDR2 from the germline V gene are SGHDN and FVKESK. The CDR3 sequence is 19 residues long. J lost 7 bases, V lost 1 base, and 16 bases had no gene match. The CDR3 loop is CASSQARQGLVGSNSPLHF. The DNA of the CDR3 is TGTGCCAGCAGCCAAGCCCGACAGGGACTCGTGGGTAGCAATTCACCCCTCCACTTT.

This clonotype has a count of ten or more. The chain links TRBV2 to TRBJ1-4, with a tentative D call TRBD1 (5 bases). Germline V gives CDR1 SNHLY, CDR2 FYNNEI. CDR3 length equals 13 residues. V lost 6 bases to trimming and J lost 10 bases, with 15 bases between them. This chain's CDR3 is CASSGQGGGKLFF. The CDR3 region has the DNA TGTGCCAGCAGCGGGCAGGGAGGAGGAAAACTGTTTTTT.

This clonotype was recorded at least ten times. The chain links TRBV20-1 to TRBJ2-4; D is possibly TRBD2 (7 bases). CDR3 length equals 12 residues. Germline CDR1 is DFQATT and CDR2 is SNEGSKA (reference sequence). Trimming pared 7 bases from V and 6 bases from J, leaving 13 bases between. In DNA, the CDR3 is TGCAGTGGGCAGAGGGGGGGAAACATTCAGTACTTC. As protein: CSGQRGGNIQYF.

This clonotype was detected ten times or more. One end of the junction does not line up with germline, which may come from a read error. V and J are TRBV28 and TRBJ2-2; D not certain. In germline, CDR1 is MDHEN, CDR2 SYDVKM. The CDR3 is 15 residues long. The DNA for the CDR3 is TGTGCCAGCAGTTCGTACACGGATTACACCGCGGAGCTGTTTTTT. It translates to CASSSYTDYTAELFF.

This clonotype was observed a few times. The rearrangement joins TRBV11-2 to TRBJ2-1, with 14 bases aligning to TRBD2. This CDR3 region has 21 residues. Germline lookup yields CDR1 SGHAT and CDR2 FQNNGV. J gave up 0 bases and V 7 bases, and 17 bases lay outside the gene matches. Here the CDR3 DNA reads TGTGCCAGCATAAGAAGCTGGGTGTGGGGGACTAGCGGGAGCTCCTACAATGAGCAGTTCTTC. Translated: CASIRSWVWGTSGSSYNEQFF.

Concerning this clonotype itself: A much larger clone differs by one base, so this may be a read error. This chain links TRBV11-2 with TRBJ2-7, with TRBD1 as a possible D gene (6 bases). Germline CDR1 is SGHAT and CDR2 is FQNNGV. The CDR3 consists of 13 residues. CDR3 amino acids: CGSSRTEYYEQYF. CDR3 bases: TGTGGCAGCAGCCGGACAGAATACTACGAGCAGTACTTC. Using reference TRBV11-2 and TRBJ2-7 for the parts outside the CDR3, the full variable domain is EAGVAQSPRYKIIEKRQSVAFWCNPISGHATLYWYQQILGQGPKLLIQFQNNGVVDDSQLPKDRFSAERLKGVDSTLKIQPAKLEDSAVYLCGSSRTEYYEQYFGPGTRLTVT.

This clonotype came up many times. This chain connects TRBV6-1 to TRBJ2-3; D ambiguous. V was cut by 6 bases and J by 0 bases, with 7 bases left in between. The germline V gene has CDR1 MNHNS and CDR2 SASEGT. This CDR3 contains 13 residues. The CDR3 DNA reads as TGTGCCAGCAGACCCGGAAGCACAGATACGCAGTATTTT. It encodes CASRPGSTDTQYF.

This chain uses TRBV12-3 or TRBV12-4 with TRBJ2-7; D not certain. CDR3 size: 13 residues. The ends were cut back, 4 bases at V and 6 bases at J, with 13 bases in the middle. CDR3 sequence (DNA): TGTGCCAGCAGTTCTCCTTTCCGGCCCGAGCAGTACTTC. Its translation is CASSSPFRPEQYF.

Ten or more counts support this clonotype. The rearrangement joins TRBV6-1 to TRBJ2-1, with 9 bases identical to TRBD1. The CDR3 totals 15 residues. V trimming: 6 bases; J trimming: 6 bases; junction bases outside the gene matches: 9. CDR1 is MNHNS, CDR2 SASEGT, per germline. The CDR3 DNA sequence: TGTGCCAGCAGGGACAGGGGTTCGGGTAGCAATGAGCAGTTCTTC. This encodes CASRDRGSGSNEQFF.

This clonotype was counted between two and nine times. The chain recombines TRBV9 with TRBJ2-7; TRBD1 aligns across 7 bases. The CDR3 sequence is 15 residues long. Germline loops: CDR1 SGDLS, CDR2 YYNGEE. After removal of 2 bases from V and 2 bases from J, the junction contained 7 bases not matched to a gene. CDR3 loop: CASSVGTAAAYEQYF. The CDR3 DNA reads as TGTGCCAGCAGCGTGGGGACAGCGGCCGCCTACGAGCAGTACTTC.

There are many counts of this clonotype. The rearrangement links TRBV28 to TRBJ1-5; D is perhaps TRBD1 (5 bases). Germline V CDR1 and CDR2: MDHEN, SYDVKM. The CDR3 spans 14 residues. The V and J ends lost 6 bases and 3 bases respectively, with 12 bases between them. CDR3 residues: CASSRDLDNQPQHF. CDR3 nucleotide sequence: TGTGCCAGCAGCAGGGACCTAGACAATCAGCCCCAGCATTTT.

The J gene is TRBJ2-5, the V gene TRBV9; 7 bases are shared with TRBD2. The CDR3 extends over 16 amino acids. Unmatched junction bases numbered 8, after V lost 2 bases and J lost 1 base. Germline CDR1 SGDLS, CDR2 YYNGEE. CDR3 protein: CASSVASGDVQETQYF. CDR3 sequence (DNA): TGTGCCAGCAGCGTCGCTAGCGGCGACGTCCAAGAGACCCAGTACTTC.

The sample holds many counts of this clonotype. J is TRBJ1-1 and V is TRBV28; no firm D call. V was shortened by 1 base and J by 6 bases, with 9 bases between the two germline ends. In germline, CDR1 is MDHEN, CDR2 SYDVKM. This CDR3 region has 13 residues. The CDR3 here is CASSLYRNPEAFF. The CDR3 region has the DNA TGTGCCAGCAGTTTATATAGGAATCCTGAAGCTTTCTTT.

This clonotype was recorded many times. V is TRBV11-2 and J is TRBJ2-2, with a possible D match to TRBD2 (6 bases). Germline CDR1 and CDR2: SGHAT and FQNNGV. V was pared by 1 base and J by 7 bases, with 19 bases between. The CDR3 contains 17 residues. The CDR3 reads CASSLVVTPGVGGELFF. The CDR3 bases are TGTGCCAGCAGCTTAGTTGTAACCCCGGGAGTGGGCGGGGAGCTGTTTTTT.

This clonotype has a handful of counts. Mismatch with germline at one junction end may stem from a read error. The chain recombines TRBV7-3 with TRBJ2-1; possibly TRBD2 for D (6 bases). Per the germline V gene, CDR1 is SGHTA and CDR2 is FQGTGA. The length of the CDR3 is 14 residues. The CDR3 bases are TGTGCCAGCAGCTTTACGGGGGAAATGGATGAGCGGTTCTTC. It encodes CASSFTGEMDERFF. Filled out from reference TRBV7-3 and TRBJ2-1, the complete variable domain reads GAGVSQTPSNKVTEKGKYVELRCDPISGHTALYWYRQSLGQGPEFLIYFQGTGAADDSGLPNDRFFAVRPEGSVSTLKIQRTERGDSAVYLCASSFTGEMDERFFGPGTRLTVL.

This clonotype was found many times. This chain joins TRBV7-2 and TRBJ1-1; D not resolved. There are 13 residues in the CDR3. V was cut by 3 bases and J by 1 base, with 6 bases left in between. Germline V gene sequence: CDR1 SGHTA, CDR2 FQGNSA. CDR3 region: CASSLYSNTEAFF. CDR3 in DNA: TGTGCCAGCAGCTTGTATTCGAACACTGAAGCTTTCTTT.